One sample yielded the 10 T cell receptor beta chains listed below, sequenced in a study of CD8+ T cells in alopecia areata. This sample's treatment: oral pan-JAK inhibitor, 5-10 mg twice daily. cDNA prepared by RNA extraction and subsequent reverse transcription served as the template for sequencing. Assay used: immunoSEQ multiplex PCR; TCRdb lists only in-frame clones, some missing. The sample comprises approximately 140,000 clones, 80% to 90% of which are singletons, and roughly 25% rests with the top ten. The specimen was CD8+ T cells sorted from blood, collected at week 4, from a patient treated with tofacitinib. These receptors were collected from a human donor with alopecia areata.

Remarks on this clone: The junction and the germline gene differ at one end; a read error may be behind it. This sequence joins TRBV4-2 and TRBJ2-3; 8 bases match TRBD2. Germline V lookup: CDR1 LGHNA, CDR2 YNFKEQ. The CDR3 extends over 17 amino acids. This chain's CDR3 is CASSQGELAEGTNTQYF. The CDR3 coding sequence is TGTGCCAGCAGCCAAGGCGAACTAGCGGAAGGCACAAATACGCAGTATTTT.

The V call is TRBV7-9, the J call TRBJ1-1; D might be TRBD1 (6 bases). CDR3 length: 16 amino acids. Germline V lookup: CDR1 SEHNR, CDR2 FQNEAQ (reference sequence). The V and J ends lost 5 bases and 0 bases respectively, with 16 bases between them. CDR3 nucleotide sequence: TGTGCCAGCAGCAGCCGCCGGACAGCTATGAACACTGAAGCTTTCTTT. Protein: CASSSRRTAMNTEAFF.

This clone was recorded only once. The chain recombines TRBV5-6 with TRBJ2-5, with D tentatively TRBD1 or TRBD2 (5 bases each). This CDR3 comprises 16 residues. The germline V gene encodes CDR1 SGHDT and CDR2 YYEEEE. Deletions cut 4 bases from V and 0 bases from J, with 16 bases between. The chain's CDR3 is CASSVGVTGHQETQYF. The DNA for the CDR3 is TGTGCCAGCAGCGTTGGGGTTACGGGACACCAAGAGACCCAGTACTTC. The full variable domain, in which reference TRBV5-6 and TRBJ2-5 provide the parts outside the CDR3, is DAGVTQSPTHLIKTRGQQVTLRCSPKSGHDTVSWYQQALGQGPQFIFQYYEEEERQRGNFPDRFSGHQFPNYSSELNVNALLLGDSALYLCASSVGVTGHQETQYFGPGTRLLVL.

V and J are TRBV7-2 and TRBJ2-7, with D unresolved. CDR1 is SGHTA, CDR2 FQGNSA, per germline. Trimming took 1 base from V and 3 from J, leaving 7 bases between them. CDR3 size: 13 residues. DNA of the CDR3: TGTGCCAGCAGCTTAGTCGACAACTACGAGCAGTACTTC. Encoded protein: CASSLVDNYEQYF.

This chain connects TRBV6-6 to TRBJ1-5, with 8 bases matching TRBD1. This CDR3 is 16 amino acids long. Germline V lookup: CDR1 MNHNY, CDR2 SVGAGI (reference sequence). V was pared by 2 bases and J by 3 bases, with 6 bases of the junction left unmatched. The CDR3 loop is CASSYTRQGPNQPQHF. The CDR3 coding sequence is TGTGCCAGCAGTTACACCAGACAGGGGCCCAATCAGCCCCAGCATTTT.

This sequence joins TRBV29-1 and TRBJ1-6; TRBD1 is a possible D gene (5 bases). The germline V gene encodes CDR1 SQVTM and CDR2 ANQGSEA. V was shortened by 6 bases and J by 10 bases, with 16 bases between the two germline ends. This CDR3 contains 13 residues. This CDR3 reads CSVRDGLRSPLHF. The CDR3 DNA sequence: TGCAGCGTCAGGGACGGCCTTCGATCACCCCTCCACTTT.

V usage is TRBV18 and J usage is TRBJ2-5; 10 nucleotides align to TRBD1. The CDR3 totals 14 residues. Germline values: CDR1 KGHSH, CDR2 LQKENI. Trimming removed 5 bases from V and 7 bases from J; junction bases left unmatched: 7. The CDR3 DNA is TGTGCCAGCTCAGGGGACAGGGGAGTTGCGACCCAGTACTTC. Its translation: CASSGDRGVATQYF.

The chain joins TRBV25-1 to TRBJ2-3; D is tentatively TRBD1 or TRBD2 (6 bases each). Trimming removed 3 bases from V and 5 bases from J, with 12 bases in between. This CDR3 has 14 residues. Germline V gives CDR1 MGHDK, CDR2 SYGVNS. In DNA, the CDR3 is TGTGCCAGCAGTGATTGGGGGGCCGTAGATACGCAGTATTTT. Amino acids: CASSDWGAVDTQYF.

The CDR3 region has the DNA TGTGCCAGTCGGATAGCGGGGGGGTCATCGAGTGAGCAGTTCTTC. Amino acid sequence: CASRIAGGSSSEQFF. This sequence joins TRBV19 and TRBJ2-1; 11 nucleotides align to TRBD2. The CDR3 runs 15 residues. V shed 8 bases and J 9 bases; nucleotides not matched to a gene: 12. Germline lookup yields CDR1 LNHDA and CDR2 SQIVND (reference sequence).

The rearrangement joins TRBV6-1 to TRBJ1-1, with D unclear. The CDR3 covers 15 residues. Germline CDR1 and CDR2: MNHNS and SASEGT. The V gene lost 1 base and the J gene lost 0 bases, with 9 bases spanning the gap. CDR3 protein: CASSEEASMNTEAFF. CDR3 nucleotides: TGTGCCAGCAGTGAAGAGGCCAGCATGAACACTGAAGCTTTCTTT.